Sequencing of this T cell receptor beta chain was carried out in a study of T-cell reconstitution after alpha-beta-depleted transplantation in children. It was with unique molecular identifiers that the TCRbeta library was prepared. TCRdb re-called the PCR reads with MiXCR, one entry per CDR3 protein. The sample has a few hundred thousand distinct CDR3 sequences, around 9.6% seen once. This clonotype was detected ten times or more. The CDR3 is 16 amino acids. Trimming at V came to 3 bases and at J to 0 bases, leaving 4 bases not matched to a gene. Per the germline V gene, CDR1 is MGHRA and CDR2 is YSYEKL.

This sequence joins TRBV4-1 and TRBJ2-2, with 7 positions matching TRBD2. The source was PBMCs from the stem cell graft donor, collected from the stem cell graft. This receptor was obtained from a human donor who donated a stem cell graft to a child with acute lymphoblastic leukemia. CDR3 amino acids: CASSHIGLANTGELFF. CDR3 nucleotides: TGCGCCAGCAGCCATATAGGACTAGCGAACACCGGGGAGCTGTTTTTT.